Below are 16 T cell receptor beta chains sequenced from a single sample in a study of T cells in Graves' hyperthyroidism and ophthalmopathy. RNA transcripts provided the source from which TCR beta CDR3 regions were amplified. With the HTBI primer set, the TCR CDR3 went through a first round of RT-PCR. MiXCR, run by TCRdb on the multiplex PCR reads, gives a single entry per CDR3 protein. Among 560,000 or so distinct CDR3 sequences listed, roughly 46% were seen once. Material for sequencing was peripheral blood or thyroid tissue (not recorded which). Receptors originate from a woman younger than 30 with Graves' hyperthyroidism.

This sequence joins TRBV2 and TRBJ1-6, with D possibly TRBD1 on 6 matching bases. Germline V gene lookup returns CDR1 SNHLY and CDR2 FYNNEI. The CDR3 has 19 amino acids. V gave up 8 bases and J gave up 7 bases, with 30 bases separating them. CDR3 region: CASSPFQMDTGTPNSPLHF. As DNA, the CDR3 is TGTGCCAGCTCACCATTCCAAATGGACACAGGGACTCCCAATTCACCCCTCCACTTT.

This rearrangement joins TRBV7-6 to TRBJ1-1; TRBD1 is a possible D gene (5 bases). The CDR3 is made up of 13 amino acids. The germline V and J ends were trimmed by 3 bases and 6 bases, with 11 bases remaining between them. Germline V gene lookup returns CDR1 SGHVS and CDR2 FNYEAQ. The CDR3 region has the DNA TGTGCCAGCAGCTTGAACAGGACTGCTGAAGCTTTCTTT. This sequence encodes CASSLNRTAEAFF.

The CDR3 nucleotides are TGCAGTGCAAGCCTGGGGACAGGGGGGTACGAGCAGTACTTC. Its protein is CSASLGTGGYEQYF. The V call is TRBV20-1, the J call TRBJ2-7; 11 nucleotides align to TRBD1. Germline CDR1 is DFQATT and CDR2 is SNEGSKA (reference sequence). The length of the CDR3 is 14 residues. J lost 4 bases, V lost 6 bases, and 8 bases had no gene match.

This clonotype was seen only once. This may come from a read error, since a much larger clone is one base off. The chain couples TRBV7-8 to TRBJ2-6; the match to TRBD2 covers 8 bases. Germline V gene sequence: CDR1 SGHVS, CDR2 FQNEAQ. With 4 bases clipped from V and 1 base from J, the junction kept 6 bases outside the gene matches. The CDR3 runs to 17 residues. The CDR3 here is CASSSVGLASGANVLTF. The CDR3 DNA sequence: TGTGCCAGCAGCTCAGTCGGACTAGCTTCTGGGGCCAACGTCCTGACTTTC.

The CDR3 coding sequence is TGTGCCAGCCTAGACCCGGGACAGGCAAATTCACCCCTCCACTTT. Its translation: CASLDPGQANSPLHF. The rearrangement links TRBV25-1 to TRBJ1-6; 8 bases agree with TRBD1. The germline V gene encodes CDR1 MGHDK and CDR2 SYGVNS. Losses at the gene ends were 8 bases for V and 7 bases for J; bases not matched to a gene: 10. There are 15 residues in the CDR3.

Many counts were recorded for this clonotype. The chain uses TRBV29-1 and TRBJ2-7; 9 nucleotides line up with TRBD2. This CDR3 spans 12 amino acids. V shed 4 bases and J 3 bases; nucleotides not matched to a gene: 1. Germline V gene lookup returns CDR1 SQVTM and CDR2 ANQGSEA. The CDR3 protein is CSVGAGGYEQYF. The DNA of the CDR3 is TGCAGCGTTGGAGCGGGAGGCTACGAGCAGTACTTC.

This clonotype came up many times. The chain uses TRBV9 and TRBJ2-7; 11 positions match TRBD2. Germline CDR1 is SGDLS and CDR2 is YYNGEE. Unmatched junction bases numbered 7, after V lost 3 bases and J lost 5 bases. This CDR3 contains 15 residues. CDR3 region: CASSALLAGVNEQYF. Written as DNA, the CDR3 is TGTGCCAGCAGCGCCCTACTAGCGGGAGTCAACGAGCAGTACTTC.

Details on this clonotype: A much larger clone sits a single nucleotide away, making a read error possible. V usage is TRBV29-1 and J usage is TRBJ2-5; D is possibly TRBD1 or TRBD2 (5 bases each). Germline V CDR1 and CDR2: SQVTM, ANQGSEA. V shed 5 bases and J shed 3 bases, with 13 bases lying between them. The CDR3 runs 13 residues. CDR3 nucleotides: TGCAGCGTTTTGTGGGACGGGAAAGAGACCCAGTACTTC. This sequence encodes CSVLWDGKETQYF.

Ten or more counts support this clonotype. V is TRBV5-1 and J is TRBJ1-2; 7 bases are shared with TRBD1. CDR1 and CDR2 from the germline V gene are SGHRS and YFSETQ. With V trimmed by 4 bases and J by 0 bases, 6 bases remained unmatched. The CDR3 consists of 15 residues. CDR3 residues: CASSRTGGANYGYTF. As DNA, the CDR3 is TGCGCCAGCAGCCGGACAGGAGGGGCTAACTATGGCTACACCTTC. Full variable domain (outside the CDR3, taken from reference TRBV5-1 and TRBJ1-2): KAGVTQTPRYLIKTRGQQVTLSCSPISGHRSVSWYQQTPGQGLQFLFEYFSETQRNKGNFPGRFSGRQFSNSRSEMNVSTLELGDSALYLCASSRTGGANYGYTFGSGTRLTVV.

The chain uses TRBV7-8 and TRBJ1-2; unclear D gene. Germline assignment: CDR1 SGHVS and CDR2 FQNEAQ. This CDR3 comprises 14 residues. Trimming shortened V by 8 bases and J by 4 bases, and 17 bases separated the two germline ends. The CDR3 DNA follows: TGTGCCAGCGCCCTGAGGGAGGTAGTCTATGGCTACACCTTC. As protein: CASALREVVYGYTF.

The chain combines TRBV19 with TRBJ1-5; maybe TRBD1 (5 bases). With 4 bases removed from V and 0 bases from J, the gap between germline ends came to 10 bases. Germline CDR1 is LNHDA and CDR2 is SQIVND (reference sequence). CDR3 length: 15 amino acids. The CDR3 coding sequence is TGTGCCAGTAGTACTTGGACAAATAGCAATCAGCCCCAGCATTTT. This encodes CASSTWTNSNQPQHF. Together with reference TRBV19 and TRBJ1-5, the CDR3 gives the full variable domain: DGGITQSPKYLFRKEGQNVTLSCEQNLNHDAMYWYRQDPGQGLRLIYYSQIVNDFQKGDIAEGYSVSREKKESFPLTVTSAQKNPTAFYLCASSTWTNSNQPQHFGDGTRLSIL.

This clonotype was found once. This may stem from a read error, because a much larger clone lies one nucleotide away. CDR3 region: CASSGEVGYTF. DNA of the CDR3: TGTGCCAGCAGCGGGGAAGTCGGCTACACCTTC. The gene calls are TRBV7-9 and TRBJ1-2; D ambiguous. CDR1 and CDR2 (germline): SEHNR, FQNEAQ (reference sequence). The V gene lost 5 bases and the J gene lost 8 bases, with 9 bases spanning the gap. CDR3 length: 11 amino acids.

Ten or more counts support this clonotype. V and J are TRBV25-1 and TRBJ1-2, with D tentatively TRBD1 (5 bases). Trimming removed 2 bases from V and 4 bases from J, with 11 bases in between. The CDR3 is made up of 14 amino acids. Germline V gives CDR1 MGHDK, CDR2 SYGVNS. This CDR3 reads CASSEGGYGYGYTF. Written as DNA, the CDR3 is TGTGCCAGCAGTGAAGGGGGATACGGCTATGGCTACACCTTC.

This clonotype was seen repeatedly, ten times or more. This chain uses TRBV29-1 with TRBJ2-5, with a possible D match to TRBD2 (5 bases). In germline, CDR1 is SQVTM, CDR2 ANQGSEA. Trimming took 1 base from V and 3 from J, leaving 6 bases between them. This CDR3 has 12 residues. This chain's CDR3 is CSVEAREETQYF. CDR3 in DNA: TGCAGCGTTGAAGCGAGGGAAGAGACCCAGTACTTC.

This clonotype appeared a few times. This chain connects TRBV7-9 to TRBJ2-7; weak D call: TRBD2 (5 bases). The germline V gene has CDR1 SEHNR and CDR2 FQNEAQ (reference sequence). This CDR3 is built from 13 residues. V was cut by 5 bases and J by 2 bases, with 10 bases left in between. DNA of the CDR3: TGTGCCAGCAGCCAAGAGGGCCCCTACGAGCAGTACTTC. It is translated as CASSQEGPYEQYF.

This clonotype appeared many times. This chain uses TRBV19 with TRBJ2-6; D is unclear. The germline V and J ends were trimmed by 5 bases and 3 bases, with 8 bases remaining between them. Germline loops: CDR1 LNHDA, CDR2 SQIVND (reference sequence). This CDR3 has 14 amino acids. The CDR3 DNA follows: TGTGCCAGTAGTCCCCTCTTTGGGGCCAACGTCCTGACTTTC. Its protein is CASSPLFGANVLTF.